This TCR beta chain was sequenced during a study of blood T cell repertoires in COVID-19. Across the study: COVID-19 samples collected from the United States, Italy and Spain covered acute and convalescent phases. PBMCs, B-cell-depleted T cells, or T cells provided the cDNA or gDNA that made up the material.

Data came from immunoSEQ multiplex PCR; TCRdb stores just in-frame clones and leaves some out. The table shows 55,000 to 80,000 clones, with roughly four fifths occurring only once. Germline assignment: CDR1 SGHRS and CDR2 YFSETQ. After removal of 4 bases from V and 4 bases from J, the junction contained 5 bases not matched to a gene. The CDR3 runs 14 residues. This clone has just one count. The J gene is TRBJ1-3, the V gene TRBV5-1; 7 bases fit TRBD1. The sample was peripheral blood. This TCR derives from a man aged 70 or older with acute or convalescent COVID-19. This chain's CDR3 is CASSPGTEGNTIYF. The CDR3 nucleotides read TGCGCCAGCAGCCCCGGGACAGAGGGAAACACCATATATTTT. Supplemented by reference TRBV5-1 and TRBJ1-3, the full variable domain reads KAGVTQTPRYLIKTRGQQVTLSCSPISGHRSVSWYQQTPGQGLQFLFEYFSETQRNKGNFPGRFSGRQFSNSRSEMNVSTLELGDSALYLCASSPGTEGNTIYFGEGSWLTVV.